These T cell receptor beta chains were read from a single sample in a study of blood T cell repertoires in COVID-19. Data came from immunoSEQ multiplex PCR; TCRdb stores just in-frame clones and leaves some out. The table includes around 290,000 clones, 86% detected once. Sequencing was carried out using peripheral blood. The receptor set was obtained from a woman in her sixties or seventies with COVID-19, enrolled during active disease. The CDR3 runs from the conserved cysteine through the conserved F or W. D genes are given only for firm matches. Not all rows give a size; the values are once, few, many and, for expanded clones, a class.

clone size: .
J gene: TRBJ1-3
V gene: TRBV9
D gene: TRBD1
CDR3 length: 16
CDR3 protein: CASSVEGAEGGNTIYF
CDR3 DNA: TGTGCCAGCAGCGTAGAGGGGGCCGAAGGTGGAAACACCATATATTTT

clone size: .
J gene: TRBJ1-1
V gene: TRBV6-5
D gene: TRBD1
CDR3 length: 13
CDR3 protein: CASSISGGGGAFF
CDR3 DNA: TGTGCCAGCAGTATCTCAGGGGGCGGTGGGGCTTTCTTT

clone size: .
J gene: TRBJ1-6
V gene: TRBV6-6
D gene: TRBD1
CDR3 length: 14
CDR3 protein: CASRGDRENSPLHF
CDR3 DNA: TGTGCCAGCAGAGGGGACAGGGAGAATTCACCCCTCCACTTT

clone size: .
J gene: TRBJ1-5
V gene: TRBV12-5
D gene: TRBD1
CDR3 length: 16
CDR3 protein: CASGLGQGFNNQPQHF
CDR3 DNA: TGTGCTAGTGGTTTGGGACAGGGTTTTAACAATCAGCCCCAGCATTTT

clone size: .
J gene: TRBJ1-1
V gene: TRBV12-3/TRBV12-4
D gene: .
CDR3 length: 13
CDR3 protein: CASSRGTLAGAFF
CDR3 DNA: TGTGCCAGCAGTCGGGGGACGTTGGCTGGGGCTTTCTTT

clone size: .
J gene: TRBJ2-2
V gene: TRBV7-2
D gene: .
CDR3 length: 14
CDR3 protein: CASSPRAITGELFF
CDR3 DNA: TGTGCCAGCAGCCCGCGGGCTATTACCGGGGAGCTGTTTTTT

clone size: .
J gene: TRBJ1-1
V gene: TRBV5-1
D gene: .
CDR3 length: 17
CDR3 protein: CASSLRYEGSHYTEAFF
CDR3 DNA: TGCGCCAGCAGCTTGAGGTATGAGGGATCCCACTATACTGAAGCTTTCTTT

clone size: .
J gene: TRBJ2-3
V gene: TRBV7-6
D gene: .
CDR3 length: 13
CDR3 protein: CASSWRGPDTQYF
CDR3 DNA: TGTGCCAGCAGCTGGCGGGGACCAGATACGCAGTATTTT

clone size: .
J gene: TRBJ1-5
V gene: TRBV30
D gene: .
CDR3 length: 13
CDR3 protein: CAWSAGSGQPQHF
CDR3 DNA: TGTGCCTGGAGTGCGGGATCGGGTCAGCCCCAGCATTTT

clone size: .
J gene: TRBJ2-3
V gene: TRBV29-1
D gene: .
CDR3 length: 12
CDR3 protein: CSVEDGTDTQYF
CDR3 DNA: TGCAGCGTTGAAGACGGCACAGATACGCAGTATTTT

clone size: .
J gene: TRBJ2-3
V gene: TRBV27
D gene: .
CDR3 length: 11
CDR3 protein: CASSFSDTQYF
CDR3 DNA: TGTGCCAGCAGTTTTTCGGATACGCAGTATTTT

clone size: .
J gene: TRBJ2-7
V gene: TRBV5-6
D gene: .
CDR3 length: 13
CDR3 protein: CASSLEIQYEQYF
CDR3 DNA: TGTGCCAGCAGCTTGGAGATACAGTACGAGCAGTACTTC

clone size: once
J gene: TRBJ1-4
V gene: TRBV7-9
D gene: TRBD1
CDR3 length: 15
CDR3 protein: CASSPWGQGNEKLFF
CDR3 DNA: TGTGCCAGCAGCCCCTGGGGACAGGGTAATGAAAAACTGTTTTTT

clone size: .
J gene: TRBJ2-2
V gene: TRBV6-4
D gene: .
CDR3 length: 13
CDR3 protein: CASSDLNTGELFF
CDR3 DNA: TGTGCCAGCAGTGACCTAAACACCGGGGAGCTGTTTTTT

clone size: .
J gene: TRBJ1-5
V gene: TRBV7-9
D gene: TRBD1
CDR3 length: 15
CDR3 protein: CASSLSTGVGQPQHF
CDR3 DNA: TGTGCCAGCAGCTTATCGACAGGGGTAGGTCAGCCCCAGCATTTT

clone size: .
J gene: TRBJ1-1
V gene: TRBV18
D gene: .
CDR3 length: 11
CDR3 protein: CASSLRVEAFF
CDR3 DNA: TGTGCCAGCTCCCTCAGGGTTGAAGCTTTCTTT

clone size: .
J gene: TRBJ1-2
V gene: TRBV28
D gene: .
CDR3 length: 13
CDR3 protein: CASSLERLAGYTF
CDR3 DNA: TGTGCCAGCAGTTTGGAAAGGCTAGCTGGCTACACCTTC

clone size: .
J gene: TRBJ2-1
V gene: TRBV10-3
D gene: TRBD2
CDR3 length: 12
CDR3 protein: CAISGGAGEQFF
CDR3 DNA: TGTGCCATCAGCGGGGGGGCCGGGGAGCAGTTCTTC

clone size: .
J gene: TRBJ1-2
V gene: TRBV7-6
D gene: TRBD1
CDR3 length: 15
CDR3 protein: CASSSLKTGGNGYTF
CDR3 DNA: TGTGCCAGCAGCTCCCTAAAGACAGGGGGCAATGGCTACACCTTC

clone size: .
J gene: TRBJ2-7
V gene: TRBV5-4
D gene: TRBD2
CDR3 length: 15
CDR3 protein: CASSLGTSDSYEQYF
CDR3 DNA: TGTGCCAGCAGCTTGGGGACTAGCGACTCCTACGAGCAGTACTTC

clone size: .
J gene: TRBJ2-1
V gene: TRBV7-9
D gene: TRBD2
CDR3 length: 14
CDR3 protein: CATPGRGVYNEQFF
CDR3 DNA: TGTGCCACCCCGGGACGGGGGGTCTACAATGAGCAGTTCTTC

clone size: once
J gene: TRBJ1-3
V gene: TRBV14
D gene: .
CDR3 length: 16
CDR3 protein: CANSQERVYSGNTIYF
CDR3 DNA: TGTGCCAACAGCCAAGAGCGAGTTTACTCTGGAAACACCATATATTTT

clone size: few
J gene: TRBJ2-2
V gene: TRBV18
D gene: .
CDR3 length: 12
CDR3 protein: CASSPSAGELFF
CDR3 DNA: TGTGCCAGCTCACCGAGCGCCGGGGAGCTGTTTTTT

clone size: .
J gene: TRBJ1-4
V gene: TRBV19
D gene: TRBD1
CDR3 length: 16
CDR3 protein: CASRSPGQSFNEKLFF
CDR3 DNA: TGTGCCAGTAGATCTCCGGGACAGAGTTTTAATGAAAAACTGTTTTTT

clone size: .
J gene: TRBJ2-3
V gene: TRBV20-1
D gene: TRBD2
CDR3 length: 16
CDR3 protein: CSASGTAGGLADTQYF
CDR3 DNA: TGCAGTGCTAGTGGGACTGCGGGGGGGCTAGCAGATACGCAGTATTTT

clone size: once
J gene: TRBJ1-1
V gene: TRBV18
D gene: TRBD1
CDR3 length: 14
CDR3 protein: CASSLQGESTEAFF
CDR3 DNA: TGTGCCAGCTCCTTGCAGGGGGAAAGCACTGAAGCTTTCTTT

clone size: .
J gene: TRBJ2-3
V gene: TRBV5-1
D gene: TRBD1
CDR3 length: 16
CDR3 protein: CASIAGTGDPTVTQYF
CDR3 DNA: TGCGCCAGCATCGCCGGGACAGGGGATCCCACAGTTACGCAGTATTTT

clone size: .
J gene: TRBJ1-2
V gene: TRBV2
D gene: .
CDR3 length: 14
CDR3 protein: CASSQGQSNYGYTF
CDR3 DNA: TGTGCCAGCAGTCAAGGACAGTCTAACTATGGCTACACCTTC

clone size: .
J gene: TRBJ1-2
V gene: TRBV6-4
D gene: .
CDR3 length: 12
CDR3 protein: CASSTGNGGYTF
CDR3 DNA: TGTGCCAGCAGTACAGGGAATGGCGGCTACACCTTC

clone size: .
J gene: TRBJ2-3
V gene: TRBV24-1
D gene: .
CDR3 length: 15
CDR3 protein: CATSDSDRKTDTQYF
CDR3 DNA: TGTGCCACCAGTGATTCGGACAGAAAAACAGATACGCAGTATTTT

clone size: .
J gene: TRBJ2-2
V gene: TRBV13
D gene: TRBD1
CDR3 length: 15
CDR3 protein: CASSLAGGDTGELFF
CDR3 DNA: TGTGCCAGCAGCTTAGCAGGGGGTGACACCGGGGAGCTGTTTTTT

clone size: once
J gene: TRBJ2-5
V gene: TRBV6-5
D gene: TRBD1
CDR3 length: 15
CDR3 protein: CASRPEQGAGETQYF
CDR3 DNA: TGTGCCAGCAGACCCGAACAGGGGGCCGGGGAGACCCAGTACTTC

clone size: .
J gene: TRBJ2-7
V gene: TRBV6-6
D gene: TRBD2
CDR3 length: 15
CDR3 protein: CASSSSGGSHYEQYF
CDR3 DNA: TGTGCCAGCAGTTCCAGCGGGGGGTCCCACTACGAGCAGTACTTC

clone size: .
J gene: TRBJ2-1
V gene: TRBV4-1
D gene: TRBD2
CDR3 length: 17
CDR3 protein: CASSPGLAGGQVDEQFF
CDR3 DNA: TGCGCCAGCAGCCCCGGACTTGCGGGGGGGCAGGTAGATGAGCAGTTCTTC

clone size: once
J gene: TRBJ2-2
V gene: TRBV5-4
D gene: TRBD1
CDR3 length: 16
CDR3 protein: CASSWDRGQGTGELFF
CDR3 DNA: TGTGCCAGCAGCTGGGACAGGGGGCAGGGCACCGGGGAGCTGTTTTTT

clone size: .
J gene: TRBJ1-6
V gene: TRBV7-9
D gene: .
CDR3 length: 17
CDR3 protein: CASSLTIRGAYNSPLHF
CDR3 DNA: TGTGCCAGCAGCTTGACGATCAGGGGCGCGTATAATTCACCCCTCCACTTT

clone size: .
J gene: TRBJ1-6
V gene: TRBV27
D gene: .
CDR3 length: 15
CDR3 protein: CASSSRPRHNSPLHF
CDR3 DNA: TGTGCCAGCAGTTCCCGACCGAGGCATAATTCACCCCTCCACTTT

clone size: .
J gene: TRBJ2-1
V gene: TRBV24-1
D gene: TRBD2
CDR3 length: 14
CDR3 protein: CATSTSGGYNEQFF
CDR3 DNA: TGTGCCACCTCGACTAGCGGGGGCTACAATGAGCAGTTCTTC

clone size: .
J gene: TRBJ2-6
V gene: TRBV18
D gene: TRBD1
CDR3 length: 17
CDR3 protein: CASSYGTGSSGANVLTF
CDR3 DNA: TGTGCCAGCTCATACGGGACAGGGAGCTCTGGGGCCAACGTCCTGACTTTC

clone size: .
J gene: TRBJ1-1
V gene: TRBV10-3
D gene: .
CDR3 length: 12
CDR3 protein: CAISGGETEAFF
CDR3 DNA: TGTGCCATCAGTGGGGGGGAAACTGAAGCTTTCTTT

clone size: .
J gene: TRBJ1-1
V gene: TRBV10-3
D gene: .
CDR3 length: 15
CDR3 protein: CAIRSSTYVNTEAFF
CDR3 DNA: TGTGCCATCAGAAGTTCAACTTACGTGAACACTGAAGCTTTCTTT

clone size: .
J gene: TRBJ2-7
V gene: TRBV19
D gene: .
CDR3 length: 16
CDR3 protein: CASSMRSPGAGDEQYF
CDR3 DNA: TGTGCCAGTAGTATGAGGAGCCCAGGGGCGGGGGACGAGCAGTACTTC

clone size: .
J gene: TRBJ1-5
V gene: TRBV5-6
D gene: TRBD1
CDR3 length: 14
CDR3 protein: CASSSGQGHQPQHF
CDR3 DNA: TGTGCCAGCAGCTCCGGACAGGGGCATCAGCCCCAGCATTTT

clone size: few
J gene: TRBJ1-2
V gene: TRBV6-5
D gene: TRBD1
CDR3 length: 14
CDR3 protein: CASSYETGGYGYTF
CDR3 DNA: TGTGCCAGCAGTTACGAGACAGGGGGCTATGGCTACACCTTC

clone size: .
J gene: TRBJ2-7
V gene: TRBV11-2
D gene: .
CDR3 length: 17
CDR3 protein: CASSLQGTGGRSYEQYF
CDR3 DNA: TGTGCCAGCAGCTTACAGGGGACCGGAGGTAGATCCTACGAGCAGTACTTC

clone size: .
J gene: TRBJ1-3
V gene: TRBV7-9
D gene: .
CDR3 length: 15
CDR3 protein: CASSSTRTSGNTIYF
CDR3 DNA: TGTGCCAGCAGCTCTACCCGTACCTCTGGAAACACCATATATTTT